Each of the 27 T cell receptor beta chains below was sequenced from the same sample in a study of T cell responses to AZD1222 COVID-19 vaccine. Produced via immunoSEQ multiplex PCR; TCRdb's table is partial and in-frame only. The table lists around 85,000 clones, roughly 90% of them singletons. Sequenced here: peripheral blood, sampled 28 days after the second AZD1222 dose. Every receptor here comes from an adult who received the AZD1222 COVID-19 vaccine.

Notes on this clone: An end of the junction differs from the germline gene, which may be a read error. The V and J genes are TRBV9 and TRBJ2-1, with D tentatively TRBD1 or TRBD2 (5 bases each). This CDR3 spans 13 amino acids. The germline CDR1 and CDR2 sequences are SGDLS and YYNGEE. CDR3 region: CRSRDPNSNEQFF. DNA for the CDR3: TGCAGGAGCCGGGACCCCAACTCCAATGAGCAGTTCTTC. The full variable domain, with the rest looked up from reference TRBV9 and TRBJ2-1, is DSGVTQTPKHLITATGQRVTLRCSPRSGDLSVYWYQQSLDQGLQFLIQYYNGEERAKGNILERFSAQQFPDLHSELNLSSLELGDSALYFCRSRDPNSNEQFFGPGTRLTVL.

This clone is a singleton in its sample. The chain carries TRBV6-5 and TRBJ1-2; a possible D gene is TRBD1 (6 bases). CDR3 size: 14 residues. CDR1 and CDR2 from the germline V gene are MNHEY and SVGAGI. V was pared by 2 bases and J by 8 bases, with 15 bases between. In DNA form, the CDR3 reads TGTGCCAGCAGTTACGGTTCAGGGGCGCGGGGCTACACCTTC. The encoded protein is CASSYGSGARGYTF.

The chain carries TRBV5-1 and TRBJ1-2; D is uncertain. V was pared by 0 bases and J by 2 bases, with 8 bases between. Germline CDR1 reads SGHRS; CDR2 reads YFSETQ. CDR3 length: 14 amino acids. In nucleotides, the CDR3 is TGCGCCAGCAGCTTGGAAGGCGGAAACTATGGCTACACCTTC. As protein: CASSLEGGNYGYTF.

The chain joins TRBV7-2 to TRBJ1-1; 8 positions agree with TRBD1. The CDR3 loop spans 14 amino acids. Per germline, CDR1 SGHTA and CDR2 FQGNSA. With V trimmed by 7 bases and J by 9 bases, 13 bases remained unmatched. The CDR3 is CASTSGASGGQAFF. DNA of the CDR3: TGTGCCAGCACCTCGGGGGCTTCAGGGGGCCAAGCTTTCTTT.

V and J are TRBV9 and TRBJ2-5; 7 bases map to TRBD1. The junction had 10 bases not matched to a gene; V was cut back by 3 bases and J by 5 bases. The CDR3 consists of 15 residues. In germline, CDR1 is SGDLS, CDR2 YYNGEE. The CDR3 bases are TGTGCCAGCAGCGCCCAACCAGGGGGAGCGGAGACCCAGTACTTC. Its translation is CASSAQPGGAETQYF.

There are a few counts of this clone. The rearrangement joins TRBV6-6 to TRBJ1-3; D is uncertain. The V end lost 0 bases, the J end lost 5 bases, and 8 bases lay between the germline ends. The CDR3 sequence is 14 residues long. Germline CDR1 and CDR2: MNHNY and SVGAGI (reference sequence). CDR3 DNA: TGTGCCAGCAGTTACTCAGCCTCCCGAAACACCATATATTTT. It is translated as CASSYSASRNTIYF.

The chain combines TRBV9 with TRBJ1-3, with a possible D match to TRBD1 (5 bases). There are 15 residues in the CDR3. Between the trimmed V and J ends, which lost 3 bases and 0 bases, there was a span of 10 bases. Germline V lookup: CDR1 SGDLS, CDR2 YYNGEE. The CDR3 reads CASSARQHSGNTIYF. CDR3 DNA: TGTGCCAGCAGCGCCAGACAGCACTCTGGAAACACCATATATTTT.

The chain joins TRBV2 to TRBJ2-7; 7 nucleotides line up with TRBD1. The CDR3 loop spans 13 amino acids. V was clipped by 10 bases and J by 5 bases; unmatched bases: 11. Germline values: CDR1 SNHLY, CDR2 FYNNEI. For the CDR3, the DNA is TGTGCCATCCTAGGACAGGCCGGGAACGAGCAGTACTTC. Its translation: CAILGQAGNEQYF.

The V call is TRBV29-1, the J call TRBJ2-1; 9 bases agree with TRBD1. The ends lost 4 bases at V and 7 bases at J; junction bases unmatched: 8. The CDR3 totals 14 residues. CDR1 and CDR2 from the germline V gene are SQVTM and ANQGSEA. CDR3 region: CSVVRTGVGNEQFF. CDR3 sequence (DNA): TGCAGCGTTGTAAGGACAGGGGTGGGGAATGAGCAGTTCTTC.

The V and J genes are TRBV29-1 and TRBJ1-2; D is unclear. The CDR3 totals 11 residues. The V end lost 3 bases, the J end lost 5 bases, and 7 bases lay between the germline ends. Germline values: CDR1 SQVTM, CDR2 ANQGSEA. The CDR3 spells CSVEIGYGYTF. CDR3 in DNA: TGCAGCGTTGAGATAGGGTATGGCTACACCTTC. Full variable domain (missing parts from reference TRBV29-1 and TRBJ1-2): SAVISQKPSRDICQRGTSLTIQCQVDSQVTMMFWYRQQPGQSLTLIATANQGSEATYESGFVIDKFPISRPNLTFSTLTVSNMSPEDSSIYLCSVEIGYGYTFGSGTRLTVV.

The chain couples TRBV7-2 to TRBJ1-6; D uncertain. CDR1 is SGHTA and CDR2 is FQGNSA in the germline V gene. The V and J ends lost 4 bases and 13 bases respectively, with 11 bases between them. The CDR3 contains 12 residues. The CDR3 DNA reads TGTGCCAGCAGCTCGCTCCCCGCGCCCCTCCACTTT. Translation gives CASSSLPAPLHF.

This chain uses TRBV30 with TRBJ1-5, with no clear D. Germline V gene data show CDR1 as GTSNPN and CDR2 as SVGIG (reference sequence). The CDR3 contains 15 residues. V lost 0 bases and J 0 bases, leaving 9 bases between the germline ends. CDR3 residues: CAWSVSPYSNQPQHF. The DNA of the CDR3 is TGTGCCTGGAGTGTATCCCCTTATAGCAATCAGCCCCAGCATTTT.

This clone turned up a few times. CDR3 sequence: CASSSGGRGTEAFF. Here the CDR3 DNA reads TGTGCCAGCAGCTCAGGAGGCAGGGGTACTGAAGCTTTCTTT. The chain employs TRBV14 and TRBJ1-1; TRBD1 might be the D (6 bases). V gave up 5 bases and J gave up 5 bases, with 15 bases separating them. CDR1 SGHDN and CDR2 FVKESK come from the germline V gene. This CDR3 comprises 14 residues. The variable domain in full, completed from reference TRBV14 and TRBJ1-1, reads EAGVTQFPSHSVIEKGQTVTLRCDPISGHDNLYWYRRVMGKEIKFLLHFVKESKQDESGMPNNRFLAERTGGTYSTLKVQPAELEDSGVYFCASSSGGRGTEAFFGQGTRLTVV.

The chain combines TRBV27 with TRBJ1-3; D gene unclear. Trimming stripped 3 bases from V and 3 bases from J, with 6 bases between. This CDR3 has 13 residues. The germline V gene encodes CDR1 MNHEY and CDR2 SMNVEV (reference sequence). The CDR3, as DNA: TGTGCCAGCAGTTTCCGGGATGGAAACACCATATATTTT. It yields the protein CASSFRDGNTIYF.

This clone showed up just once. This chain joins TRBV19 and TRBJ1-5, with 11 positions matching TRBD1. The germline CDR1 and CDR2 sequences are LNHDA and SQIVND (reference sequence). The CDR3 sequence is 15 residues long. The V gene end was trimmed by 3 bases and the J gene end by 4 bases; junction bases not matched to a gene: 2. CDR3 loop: CASSIGQGANQPQHF. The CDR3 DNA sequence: TGTGCCAGTAGTATCGGACAGGGGGCAAATCAGCCCCAGCATTTT.

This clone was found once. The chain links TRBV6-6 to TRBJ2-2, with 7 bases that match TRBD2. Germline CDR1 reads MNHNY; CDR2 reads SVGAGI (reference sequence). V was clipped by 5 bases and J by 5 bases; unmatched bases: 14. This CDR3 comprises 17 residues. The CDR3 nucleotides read TGTGCCAGCAGTCCACGCAGGGCCTTTAGCGGGACCGGGGAGCTGTTTTTT. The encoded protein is CASSPRRAFSGTGELFF.

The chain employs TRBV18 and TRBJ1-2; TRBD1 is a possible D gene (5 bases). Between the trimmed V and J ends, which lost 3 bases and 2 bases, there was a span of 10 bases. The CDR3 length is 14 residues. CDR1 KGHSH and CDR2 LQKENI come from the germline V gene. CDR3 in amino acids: CASSPQGRNYGYTF. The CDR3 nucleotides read TGTGCCAGCTCACCGCAGGGAAGAAACTATGGCTACACCTTC.

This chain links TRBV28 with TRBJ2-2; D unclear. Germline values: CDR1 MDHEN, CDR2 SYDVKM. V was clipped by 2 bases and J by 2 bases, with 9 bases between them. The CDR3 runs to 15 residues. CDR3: CASSLVRQNTGELFF. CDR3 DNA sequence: TGTGCCAGCAGTTTAGTCCGGCAAAACACCGGGGAGCTGTTTTTT.

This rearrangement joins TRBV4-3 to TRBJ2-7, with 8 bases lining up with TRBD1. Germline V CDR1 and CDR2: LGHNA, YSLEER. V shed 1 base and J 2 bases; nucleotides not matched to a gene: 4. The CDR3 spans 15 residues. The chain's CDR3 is CASSQADRATYEQYF. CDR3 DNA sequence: TGCGCCAGCAGCCAAGCGGACAGGGCCACCTACGAGCAGTACTTC.

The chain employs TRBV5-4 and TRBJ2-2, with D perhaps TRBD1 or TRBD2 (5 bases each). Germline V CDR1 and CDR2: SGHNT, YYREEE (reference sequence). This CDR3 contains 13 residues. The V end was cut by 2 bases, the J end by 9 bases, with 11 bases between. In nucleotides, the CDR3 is TGTGCCAGCAGCTTCGGGACGTCATGGGAGCTGTTTTTT. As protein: CASSFGTSWELFF.

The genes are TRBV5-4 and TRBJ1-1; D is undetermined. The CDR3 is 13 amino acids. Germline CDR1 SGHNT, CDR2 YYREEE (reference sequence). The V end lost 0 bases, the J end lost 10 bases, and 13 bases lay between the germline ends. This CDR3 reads CASSLGTSTGAFF. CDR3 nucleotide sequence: TGTGCCAGCAGCTTGGGGACGTCGACGGGAGCTTTCTTT.

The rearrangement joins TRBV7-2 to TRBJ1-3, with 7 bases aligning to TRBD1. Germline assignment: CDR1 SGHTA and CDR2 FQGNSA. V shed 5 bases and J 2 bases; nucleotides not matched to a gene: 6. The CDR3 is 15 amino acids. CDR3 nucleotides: TGTGCCAGCAGCCGCCCAACAGGGGCTGGAAACACCATATATTTT. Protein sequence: CASSRPTGAGNTIYF.

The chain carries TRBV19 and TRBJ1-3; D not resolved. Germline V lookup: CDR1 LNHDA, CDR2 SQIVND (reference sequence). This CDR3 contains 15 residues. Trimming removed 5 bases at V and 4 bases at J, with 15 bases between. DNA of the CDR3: TGTGCCAGTAGTGTTGCGGCGAGCCGAGGAAACACCATATATTTT. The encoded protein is CASSVAASRGNTIYF.

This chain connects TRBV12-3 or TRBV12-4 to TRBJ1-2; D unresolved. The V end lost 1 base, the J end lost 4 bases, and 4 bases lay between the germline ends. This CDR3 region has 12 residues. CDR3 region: CASSLDGYGYTF. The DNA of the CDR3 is TGTGCCAGCAGTTTAGACGGCTATGGCTACACCTTC.

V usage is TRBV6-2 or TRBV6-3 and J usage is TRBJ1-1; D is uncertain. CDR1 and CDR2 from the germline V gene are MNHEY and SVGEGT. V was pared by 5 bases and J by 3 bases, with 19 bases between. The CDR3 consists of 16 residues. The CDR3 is CASSSYPYDQHTEAFF. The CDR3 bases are TGTGCCAGCAGTAGTTACCCGTACGATCAACACACTGAAGCTTTCTTT.

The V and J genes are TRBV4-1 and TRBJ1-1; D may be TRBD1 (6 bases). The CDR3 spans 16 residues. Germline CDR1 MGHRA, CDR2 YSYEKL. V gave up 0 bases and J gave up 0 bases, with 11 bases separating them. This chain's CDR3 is CASSQDRTVMNTEAFF. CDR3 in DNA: TGCGCCAGCAGCCAAGATAGGACAGTGATGAACACTGAAGCTTTCTTT.

The CDR3 DNA reads as TGTGCCAGCAGCGCAGGGGGCGCCGGCACCGGGGAGCTGTTTTTT. Protein: CASSAGGAGTGELFF. V gene TRBV5-4 combines with J gene TRBJ2-2; 8 nucleotides line up with TRBD1. The CDR3 is 15 residues long. CDR1 is SGHNT, CDR2 YYREEE, per germline (reference sequence). J gave up 4 bases and V 4 bases, and 6 bases lay outside the gene matches.